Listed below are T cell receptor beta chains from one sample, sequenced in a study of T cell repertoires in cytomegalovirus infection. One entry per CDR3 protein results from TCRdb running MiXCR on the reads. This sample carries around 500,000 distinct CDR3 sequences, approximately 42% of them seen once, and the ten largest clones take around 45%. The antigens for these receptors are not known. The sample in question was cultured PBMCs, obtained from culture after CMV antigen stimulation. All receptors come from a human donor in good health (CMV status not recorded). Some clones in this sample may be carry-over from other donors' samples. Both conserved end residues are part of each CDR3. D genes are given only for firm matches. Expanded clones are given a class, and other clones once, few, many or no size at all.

CDR3aa: CASRITGTEAYEQYF; CDR3nt: TGTGCCAGCAGGATCACCGGGACAGAAGCCTACGAGCAGTACTTC; d_gene: TRBD1; abundance: .; j_gene: TRBJ2-7; v_gene: TRBV7-2
CDR3aa: CASSPLQRKNEKLFF; CDR3nt: TGTGCCAGCAGCCCACTTCAGAGGAAGAATGAAAAACTGTTTTTT; d_gene: .; abundance: once; j_gene: TRBJ1-4; v_gene: TRBV4-1
CDR3aa: CASTLGGQADTQYF; CDR3nt: TGTGCCAGCACCCTGGGGGGCCAGGCAGATACGCAGTATTTT; d_gene: .; abundance: .; j_gene: TRBJ2-3; v_gene: TRBV6-6
CDR3aa: CASSFLAGPRTDTQYF; CDR3nt: TGCGCCAGCAGCTTTTTAGCGGGGCCGCGCACAGATACGCAGTATTTT; d_gene: TRBD2; abundance: .; j_gene: TRBJ2-3; v_gene: TRBV5-1
CDR3aa: CASSGQGKETQYF; CDR3nt: TGTGCCAGTAGTGGACAGGGCAAAGAGACCCAGTACTTC; d_gene: TRBD1; abundance: .; j_gene: TRBJ2-5; v_gene: TRBV19
CDR3aa: CASSLAGSPYNEQFF; CDR3nt: TGTGCCAGCAGCTTGGCGGGGAGCCCTTACAATGAGCAGTTCTTC; d_gene: .; abundance: .; j_gene: TRBJ2-1; v_gene: TRBV7-2
CDR3aa: CASSEYPEAYEQYF; CDR3nt: TGTGCCAGCAGTGAATATCCCGAGGCCTACGAGCAGTACTTC; d_gene: .; abundance: .; j_gene: TRBJ2-7; v_gene: TRBV6-1
CDR3aa: CASGKTGTSFETQYF; CDR3nt: TGTGCCAGCGGCAAGACAGGGACGTCCTTTGAGACCCAGTACTTC; d_gene: TRBD1; abundance: few; j_gene: TRBJ2-5; v_gene: TRBV28
CDR3aa: CASRGLAGVWEQYF; CDR3nt: TGTGCCAGCAGAGGACTAGCGGGAGTATGGGAGCAGTACTTC; d_gene: TRBD2; abundance: .; j_gene: TRBJ2-7; v_gene: TRBV6-6
CDR3aa: CASSWGAGRQETQYF; CDR3nt: TGTGCCAGCAGCTGGGGGGCGGGGCGCCAAGAGACCCAGTACTTC; d_gene: .; abundance: few; j_gene: TRBJ2-5; v_gene: TRBV7-2